This T cell receptor (beta chain) stems from a study of regulatory T cells in long-lasting Graves disease. As for this clonotype: A read error may produce the germline difference seen at one junction end.

As for time point: newly diagnosed GD, antithyroid drugs for less than 3 months. PBMC-derived RNA was used for the TCR library. Investigators prepared the TCR beta libraries by applying iRepertoire HTBI primers and Arm-PCR of CDR3 regions. A single record per CDR3 protein comes from TCRdb applying MiXCR to the multiplex PCR reads. The sample holds around 450,000 distinct CDR3 sequences, about 15% seen once. The same sample was also used in a study of T cells in Graves' hyperthyroidism and ophthalmopathy. From that paper: In making diagnoses, clinical symptoms, serum thyroxine and TRAb, thyroid ultrasound and orbital computed tomography were all used. First-round RT-PCR targeting the TCR CDR3 was performed with the HTBI primer set. Most thyroid clonotypes with frequency above 0.001 were detected in blood. A model of 13 V-J features distinguished ophthalmopathy from stable hyperthyroidism.

Sequencing was performed on peripheral blood mononuclear cells (PBMCs), taken at new diagnosis, from a patient treated with antithyroid drugs. The sequence was obtained from a woman aged 25 to 39 with Graves disease.

CDR3: CASSPSFYEQCF. CDR3 sequence (DNA): TGCGCCAGCAGCCCGTCCTTCTACGAGCAGTGCTTC. The chain carries TRBV27 and TRBJ2-7, with D hard to call. The CDR3 length is 12 residues. Germline CDR1 reads MNHEY; CDR2 reads SMNVEV (reference sequence).